One TCR beta chain is described in this entry. This sample is part of a study of Graves' ophthalmopathy and Graves' hyperthyroidism. RNA transcripts were the source from which TCR beta CDR3 regions were amplified. HTBI-primed first-round RT-PCR preceded second-round multiplex PCR. TCRdb called the multiplex PCR reads again in MiXCR, with one record for every CDR3 protein. The table lists about 640,000 distinct CDR3 sequences, approximately 39% of them singletons, with 3% to 4% in the top ten. Germline CDR1 is MGHRA and CDR2 is YSYEKL. The CDR3 has 15 residues. J gave up 2 bases and V 0 bases, and 3 bases lay outside the gene matches.

The sample was peripheral blood. The sequence was obtained from an adult man with Graves' ophthalmopathy. J is TRBJ2-5 and V is TRBV4-1; 7 bases agree with TRBD1. For the CDR3, the DNA is TGCGCCAGCAGCCAAGACGACAGGGTACAAGAGACCCAGTACTTC. Amino acid sequence: CASSQDDRVQETQYF.